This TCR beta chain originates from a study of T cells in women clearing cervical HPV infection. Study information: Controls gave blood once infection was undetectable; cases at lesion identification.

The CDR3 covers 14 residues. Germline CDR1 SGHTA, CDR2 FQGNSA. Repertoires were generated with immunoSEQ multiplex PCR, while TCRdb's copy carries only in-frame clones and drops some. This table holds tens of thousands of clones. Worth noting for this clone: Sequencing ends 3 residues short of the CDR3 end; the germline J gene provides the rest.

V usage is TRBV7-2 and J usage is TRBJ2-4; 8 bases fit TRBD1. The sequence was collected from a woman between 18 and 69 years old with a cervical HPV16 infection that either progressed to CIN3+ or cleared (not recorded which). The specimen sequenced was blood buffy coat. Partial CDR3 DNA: TGTGCCAGCACCCCCACAGGGGGTAACTATGGT. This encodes CASTPTGGNYG. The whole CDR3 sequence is CASTPTGGNYGQYF.